This T cell receptor (beta chain) was retrieved from a study of blood T cell repertoires in COVID-19. In the study overall: Some COVID-19 samples were acute and others convalescent; all came from the United States, Italy and Spain. From T cells, B-cell-depleted T cells, or PBMCs came the material, which was cDNA or gDNA.

V lost 4 bases and J 5 bases, leaving 15 bases between the germline ends. This CDR3 is 15 amino acids long. Germline assignment: CDR1 GTSNPN and CDR2 SVGIG (reference sequence). Under the authors' procedure: Reference gene primers were amplified, and this amplification served to estimate nucleated cell counts. Profiling relied on immunoSEQ multiplex PCR, and the TCRdb table lists in-frame clones only, not all of them. The V and J calls and the clone size are those of that table, but D and trimming were determined from the DNA. The sample has approximately 100,000 clones; approximately 79% are singletons.

The origin of this receptor is a man between 65 and 85 years old with active or convalescent COVID-19. The chain employs TRBV30 and TRBJ1-6, with a possible D match to TRBD1 (6 bases). The sequenced sample consisted of peripheral blood. The CDR3 nucleotides are TGTGCCTGGACACAGGGATCACTAAATAATTCACCCCTCCACTTT. Translating it yields CAWTQGSLNNSPLHF.